This is a list of T cell receptor beta chains from one sample in a study of control samples from healthy donors and cancer patients. Method: immunoSEQ multiplex PCR; TCRdb's copy keeps in-frame clones and lacks some. The sample has under 85,000 clones, approximately 90% seen once. Sequencing was performed on PBMCs. The receptors shown here come from a man aged 55 to 69 with colorectal cancer. Each CDR3 is given with its conserved first and last residue. D genes are given only for firm matches. Clone size is given for some rows only: seen once, a few or many times, or a class if the clone is expanded.

clone size	V gene	D gene	J gene	CDR3 DNA	CDR3 protein
NA	TRBV12-5	NA	TRBJ1-5	TGTGCTAGTGGTTTGCCCCCGGGGCCCCAGCATTTT	CASGLPPGPQHF
NA	TRBV7-9	NA	TRBJ1-2	TGTGCCAGCAGCCCGCCTCAGGGAGGGTTAAACTATGGCTACACCTTC	CASSPPQGGLNYGYTF
NA	TRBV6-5	TRBD2	TRBJ2-7	TGTGCCAGCAGTTACCCGGGACTAGAAAACGAGCAGTACTTC	CASSYPGLENEQYF
once	TRBV4-2	NA	TRBJ2-3	TGTGCCAGCAGACAGACCTCTAGCACAGATACGCAGTATTTT	CASRQTSSTDTQYF
NA	TRBV3-1/TRBV3-2	NA	TRBJ2-7	TGTGCCAGCAGCCAACGTCCTGCGGGCGTATCCTACGAGCAGTACTTC	CASSQRPAGVSYEQYF
NA	TRBV2	TRBD2	TRBJ2-1	TGTGCCAGCAGCCGACTAGCGGGGGTCCGAAGCTCCTACAATGAGCAGTTCTTC	CASSRLAGVRSSYNEQFF
NA	TRBV6-5	TRBD2	TRBJ2-1	TGTGCCAGCACCCTAGCGGGGGTTTACAATGAGCAGTTCTTC	CASTLAGVYNEQFF
NA	TRBV19	TRBD1	TRBJ1-6	TGTGCCAGTAGTTCCGGACAGGGATTCGTTCGGCCTTATAATTCACCCCTCCACTTT	CASSSGQGFVRPYNSPLHF
NA	TRBV5-1	NA	TRBJ1-5	TGCGCCAGCAGCCCCGACAGTTATCAGCCCCAGCATTTT	CASSPDSYQPQHF
NA	TRBV4-3	NA	TRBJ2-3	TGCGCCAGCAGCCAAATGGGACCAGATACGCAGTATTTT	CASSQMGPDTQYF
NA	TRBV5-1	NA	TRBJ1-4	TGCGCCAGCAGCTTGGTAGGGGGTAATAATGAAAAACTGTTTTTT	CASSLVGGNNEKLFF
NA	TRBV7-3	TRBD2	TRBJ2-1	TGTGCCAGCAGCCCTAGAGCGGGGGGCGCTGAGCAGTTCTTC	CASSPRAGGAEQFF
NA	TRBV7-2	NA	TRBJ2-3	TGTGCCAGCAGCTTAGCGGGGGCCCACACAGATACGCAGTATTTT	CASSLAGAHTDTQYF
NA	TRBV7-3	NA	TRBJ2-1	TGTGCCAGCAGCCGGGGACCGGGCGACAATGAGCAGTTCTTC	CASSRGPGDNEQFF
NA	TRBV11-2	NA	TRBJ2-1	TGTGCCAGCAGCCCCAGGCAGGGCTCCTACAATGAGCAGTTCTTC	CASSPRQGSYNEQFF
NA	TRBV5-1	NA	TRBJ1-1	TGCGCCAGCAGCCGTATTCCCGGAGTTGAAGCTTTCTTT	CASSRIPGVEAFF
NA	TRBV11-3	TRBD2	TRBJ2-5	TGTGCCAGCAGCTTCACTAGCGGGGACCAAGAGACCCAGTACTTC	CASSFTSGDQETQYF
NA	TRBV12-3/TRBV12-4	TRBD1	TRBJ1-1	TGTGCCAGCACTAGACAGGGGACAGGCGAAGCTTTCTTT	CASTRQGTGEAFF
NA	TRBV12-3/TRBV12-4	NA	TRBJ2-2	TGTGCCAGCAGGGAGGCCGGGGAGCTGTTTTTT	CASREAGELFF
few	TRBV6-5	NA	TRBJ1-1	TGTGCCAGCAGGCTAAAAACCGACACTGAAGCTTTCTTT	CASRLKTDTEAFF
NA	TRBV29-1	NA	TRBJ1-4	TGCAGCGTTCGCTTCAGCTTTGGTGAAAAACTGTTTTTT	CSVRFSFGEKLFF
NA	TRBV2	NA	TRBJ1-1	TGTGCCAGCAGTGAAGGCTCTCTGAGTGAAGCTTTCTTT	CASSEGSLSEAFF
NA	TRBV27	TRBD1	TRBJ2-1	TGTGCCAGCAGCTCGGACAGGGGTCCCTACAATGAGCAGTTCTTC	CASSSDRGPYNEQFF
NA	TRBV11-3	NA	TRBJ2-5	TGTGCCAGCAGCCACCTGGGTAATCAAGAGACCCAGTACTTC	CASSHLGNQETQYF
NA	TRBV7-8	TRBD1	TRBJ1-6	TGTGCCAGCAGCTTGGGACAGCGGAATTCACCCCTCCACTTT	CASSLGQRNSPLHF
NA	TRBV11-3	NA	TRBJ2-1	TGTGCCAGCAGCCGCCTCCGGGACACCGGACTGGGGAATGAGCAGTTCTTC	CASSRLRDTGLGNEQFF
NA	TRBV30	TRBD1	TRBJ1-5	TGTGCCTGGAGCAGACAGGGGATTCAGCCCCAGCATTTT	CAWSRQGIQPQHF
NA	TRBV4-1	TRBD1	TRBJ2-7	TGCGCCAGCAGCCAAGATTTTCCGAGACAGGGCACCTACGAGCAGTACTTC	CASSQDFPRQGTYEQYF
NA	TRBV5-8	NA	TRBJ1-2	TGTGCCAGCACCCTACAGGTAGCTAACTATGGCTACACCTTC	CASTLQVANYGYTF
once	TRBV9	TRBD2	TRBJ2-2	TGTGCCAGCAGCGTAGTCGGGGGGGCCAGCACCGGGGAGCTGTTTTTT	CASSVVGGASTGELFF
NA	TRBV7-9	NA	TRBJ2-7	TGTGCCAGCAGCCCCCTCCGGGGGACCCCTGACGAGCAGTACTTC	CASSPLRGTPDEQYF
NA	TRBV5-3	TRBD1	TRBJ1-2	TGTGCCAACGACAGGGTTTCGCGTGGCTACACCTTC	CANDRVSRGYTF
NA	TRBV6-6	TRBD1	TRBJ2-7	TGTGCCAGCTCGGTTACAGGGGTGGGGGTGGGGGAGCAGTACTTC	CASSVTGVGVGEQYF
NA	TRBV6-5	NA	TRBJ1-3	TGTGCCAGCAGACGAGGGGGTTATGGAAACACCATATATTTT	CASRRGGYGNTIYF
NA	TRBV27	TRBD2	TRBJ2-2	TGTGCCAGCAGTTTTACTAGCGGGGGGGCAAACACCGGGGAGCTGTTTTTT	CASSFTSGGANTGELFF
once	TRBV7-3	TRBD1	TRBJ2-5	TGTGCCAGCAGCCAAACCGGGACAGGGAGGGAGACCCAGTACTTC	CASSQTGTGRETQYF
NA	TRBV9	NA	TRBJ2-5	TGTGCCAGCAGCGTAGGTTATGACACGCGGAAACAAGAGACCCAGTACTTC	CASSVGYDTRKQETQYF
NA	TRBV9	TRBD1	TRBJ2-7	TGTGCCAGCAGCCCGGACAGGGGACTCTACGAGCAGTACTTC	CASSPDRGLYEQYF
NA	TRBV3-1/TRBV3-2	NA	TRBJ1-3	TGTGCCAGCACCCTATCGGACCGACCTCTTGGGGACACCATATATTTT	CASTLSDRPLGDTIYF
NA	TRBV6-1	NA	TRBJ1-2	TGTGCCAGCAGTGAAGGGCTTGGCACAAGCTATGGCTACACCTTC	CASSEGLGTSYGYTF
NA	TRBV7-2	TRBD2	TRBJ2-1	TGTGCCAGCAGCTTTGCGGGGGGGATAGATGAGCAGTTCTTC	CASSFAGGIDEQFF
NA	TRBV3-1/TRBV3-2	NA	TRBJ1-2	TGTGCCAGCAGCCAACCAGGGCTTTATGGCTACACCTTC	CASSQPGLYGYTF
NA	TRBV12-3/TRBV12-4	NA	TRBJ1-2	TGTGCCAGCAGTTTCTGGAACTATGGCTACACCTTC	CASSFWNYGYTF
NA	TRBV6-6	NA	TRBJ1-6	TGTGCCAGCAAACAAGGGACAATGGGGCTTTCACCCCTCCACTTT	CASKQGTMGLSPLHF
NA	TRBV10-3	NA	TRBJ2-7	TGTGCCATCAGCCTCGGGGCCCTTGACCACGAGCAGTACTTC	CAISLGALDHEQYF
NA	TRBV4-1	NA	TRBJ2-7	TGCGCCAGCAGCCAAGGTCGGGGTTCCTACGAGCAGTACTTC	CASSQGRGSYEQYF
NA	TRBV27	NA	TRBJ1-1	TGTGCCAGCAGTATAGGACCGACCATGAACACTGAAGCTTTCTTT	CASSIGPTMNTEAFF
NA	TRBV5-4	NA	TRBJ2-1	TGTGCCAGCAGCTTGGTAGAGGGCAATGAGCAGTTCTTC	CASSLVEGNEQFF
NA	TRBV5-4	NA	TRBJ2-3	TGTGCCAGCAGCTTCACTCCAGGGGACTTTTCGAGGGATACGCAGTATTTT	CASSFTPGDFSRDTQYF
NA	TRBV7-2	NA	TRBJ2-1	TGTGCCAGCAGCGCGGCAGGGGGCGGGAGACTAGAGGGGTTCTTC	CASSAAGGGRLEGFF